These 15 T cell receptor beta chains were sequenced from one sample in a study of blood T cell repertoires in COVID-19. Sequencing used immunoSEQ multiplex PCR; TCRdb keeps in-frame clones, though not all of them. The sample holds roughly 150,000 clones; about four fifths are singletons and the top ten take more than 7%. The sequenced material came from peripheral blood. The source of these receptors is an older woman with COVID-19, enrolled during active disease.

This clone came up a few times. The rearrangement links TRBV7-9 to TRBJ1-6, with D maybe TRBD1 (6 bases). CDR1 is SEHNR and CDR2 is FQNEAQ in the germline V gene (reference sequence). The CDR3 contains 15 residues. Deletions cut 5 bases from V and 8 bases from J, with 16 bases between. CDR3 sequence (DNA): TGTGCCAGCAGCGTGCAGGGGATCGGGCATTCACCCCTCCACTTT. This sequence encodes CASSVQGIGHSPLHF.

The rearrangement uses TRBV5-3 and TRBJ1-2; weak D call: TRBD1 (6 bases). TRBV5-3 qualifies as an ORF whose function is uncertain. V was cut by 2 bases and J by 4 bases, with 12 bases left in between. The CDR3 spans 14 residues. CDR3 coding DNA: TGTGCCAGAAGCTTAAGCCGGGACACCTATGGCTACACCTTC. Translated: CARSLSRDTYGYTF.

The V gene is TRBV7-8, the J gene TRBJ2-1; 8 bases map to TRBD1. Germline loops: CDR1 SGHVS, CDR2 FQNEAQ. This CDR3 comprises 14 residues. V was pared by 6 bases and J by 7 bases, with 8 bases of the junction left unmatched. The CDR3, as DNA: TGTGCCAGCAGGGCGACAGGGGTAGATAATGAGCAGTTCTTC. Translation: CASRATGVDNEQFF.

The chain links TRBV9 to TRBJ2-5; 16 nucleotides match TRBD2. The J segment lost 3 bases and the V segment lost 2 bases, leaving 7 bases of the junction unmatched. The germline CDR1 and CDR2 sequences are SGDLS and YYNGEE. The CDR3 runs 18 residues. CDR3 region: CASSVGTSGRALKETQYF. The CDR3 DNA sequence: TGTGCCAGCAGCGTGGGGACTAGCGGGAGGGCGCTCAAAGAGACCCAGTACTTC.

J is TRBJ1-5 and V is TRBV19; possible D gene TRBD1, 6 bases. CDR3 size: 16 residues. V was cut by 5 bases and J by 3 bases, with 17 bases left in between. The V gene's germline CDR1 is LNHDA and CDR2 SQIVND (reference sequence). CDR3 residues: CASSRLGQQINQPQHF. CDR3 sequence (DNA): TGTGCCAGTAGTCGACTTGGACAGCAAATCAATCAGCCCCAGCATTTT.

V and J are TRBV15 and TRBJ2-7; 9 bases are a match to TRBD1. Germline V gives CDR1 LNHNV, CDR2 YYDKDF (reference sequence). The CDR3 has 16 residues. Trimming cost V 0 bases and J 3 bases; bases outside gene matches: 6. The CDR3 protein is CATSRDPGTGSYEQYF. The CDR3 region has the DNA TGTGCCACCAGCAGAGATCCCGGGACAGGGAGCTACGAGCAGTACTTC.

The CDR3 here is CASRIQGENTEAFF. In DNA form, the CDR3 reads TGCGCCAGCCGAATACAGGGAGAAAACACTGAAGCTTTCTTT. The rearrangement joins TRBV5-1 to TRBJ1-1, with D tentatively TRBD1 (6 bases). Germline CDR1 SGHRS, CDR2 YFSETQ. This CDR3 contains 14 residues. Trimming stripped 7 bases from V and 2 bases from J, with 15 bases between.

The CDR3, as DNA: TGTGCCAGCAGTTACACCGCAGGGCCTAGCACAGATACGCAGTATTTT. This sequence encodes CASSYTAGPSTDTQYF. This sequence joins TRBV6-6 and TRBJ2-3, with D maybe TRBD1 (5 bases). Between the trimmed V and J ends, which lost 2 bases and 0 bases, there was a span of 12 bases. This CDR3 has 16 residues. Germline values: CDR1 MNHNY, CDR2 SVGAGI (reference sequence).

The chain joins TRBV5-1 to TRBJ2-5; the match to TRBD1 covers 7 bases. In germline, CDR1 is SGHRS, CDR2 YFSETQ. This CDR3 is 13 amino acids long. After removal of 4 bases from V and 4 bases from J, the junction contained 4 bases not matched to a gene. The CDR3 protein is CASSENRGETQYF. The DNA for the CDR3 is TGCGCCAGCAGCGAAAACAGGGGAGAGACCCAGTACTTC.

The V and J genes are TRBV23-1 and TRBJ1-6; D uncertain. TRBV23-1 is classed as an ORF, of uncertain function. The CDR3 spans 15 residues. The V end lost 8 bases, the J end lost 4 bases, and 15 bases lay between the germline ends. The CDR3 DNA reads as TGCGCCAGCCCCTCCCGGCAGACATATAATTCACCCCTCCACTTT. Protein sequence: CASPSRQTYNSPLHF.

The rearrangement joins TRBV4-2 to TRBJ2-1, with a tentative D call TRBD1 (7 bases). Germline assignment: CDR1 LGHNA and CDR2 YNFKEQ. The CDR3 totals 15 residues. Trimming stripped 0 bases from V and 10 bases from J, with 16 bases between. The CDR3 nucleotides are TGTGCCAGCAGCCAAGACCCCAGGGGGGCGCAGGAGCAGTTCTTC. Translation: CASSQDPRGAQEQFF.

The chain joins TRBV5-1 to TRBJ2-2; D gene ambiguous. Germline V gives CDR1 SGHRS, CDR2 YFSETQ. This CDR3 has 14 residues. With 1 base removed from V and 2 bases from J, the gap between germline ends came to 6 bases. The CDR3 spells CASSLFSNTGELFF. The CDR3 DNA is TGCGCCAGCAGCTTGTTTTCAAACACCGGGGAGCTGTTTTTT. Full variable domain (rest looked up from reference TRBV5-1 and TRBJ2-2): KAGVTQTPRYLIKTRGQQVTLSCSPISGHRSVSWYQQTPGQGLQFLFEYFSETQRNKGNFPGRFSGRQFSNSRSEMNVSTLELGDSALYLCASSLFSNTGELFFGEGSRLTVL.

The chain links TRBV19 to TRBJ2-3; 8 bases map to TRBD1. V was clipped by 9 bases and J by 0 bases; unmatched bases: 8. Germline V gene lookup returns CDR1 LNHDA and CDR2 SQIVND (reference sequence). CDR3 length: 15 amino acids. CDR3 sequence reads: CASRDRGASTDTQYF. CDR3 coding DNA: TGTGCCAGCCGCGACAGGGGCGCTAGCACAGATACGCAGTATTTT.

The chain has TRBV27 and TRBJ2-1; TRBD2 matches 11 bases. In germline, CDR1 is MNHEY, CDR2 SMNVEV (reference sequence). Trimming cost V 5 bases and J 3 bases; bases outside gene matches: 3. The CDR3 is 15 amino acids. The CDR3 loop reads CASSTTSGSYNEQFF. CDR3 DNA: TGTGCCAGCAGTACAACTAGCGGGAGCTACAATGAGCAGTTCTTC.

The chain uses TRBV6-2 or TRBV6-3 and TRBJ1-6; D remains unclear. Looked up from germline, CDR1 is MNHEY and CDR2 is SVGEGT. The CDR3 covers 15 residues. V dropped 2 bases and J dropped 7 bases, with 12 bases sitting between them. This CDR3 reads CASSYDGAPNSPLHF. CDR3 nucleotide sequence: TGTGCCAGCAGTTACGATGGAGCACCGAATTCACCCCTCCACTTT.